This paragraph covers one T cell receptor (beta chain) sequence. The antigen is unknown. The PCR employed 60 Vbeta primers together with 13 Jbeta primers. Sequencing was performed with immunoSEQ multiplex PCR; in TCRdb, only in-frame clones are kept and a portion is missing. In the table there are some 150,000 clones, about four fifths of which are singletons. Germline CDR1 SGHDT, CDR2 YYEEEE. Unmatched junction bases numbered 6, after V lost 4 bases and J lost 2 bases. The CDR3 contains 15 residues. At the time of sampling, donors were nominally healthy, though unrecorded immune exposures were likely. This sample was included in a study of cytomegalovirus exposure and HLA in healthy donors. Study results and caveats: Highly shared sequence variants in one cluster were likely a sequencing artifact.

Sequenced material: PBMCs. The chain couples TRBV5-6 to TRBJ2-5, with 9 bases that match TRBD2. The source is a woman in her 50s in good health and CMV-seronegative. The DNA for the CDR3 is TGTGCCAGCAGCCTGACTAGCGGAGTTCAAGAGACCCAGTACTTC. It yields the protein CASSLTSGVQETQYF.